One sample yielded the 27 T cell receptor beta chains listed below, sequenced in a study of blood T cell repertoires in COVID-19 (dated by TCRdb to about 2020). Libraries were prepared through the immunoSEQ multiplex PCR assay. This immuneACCESS table, as held by TCRdb, lists in-frame sequences with V and J called but not all clones. Of the missing ones, under half trace to an unresolved V gene in checked studies; the others have no known cause. For this sample there are about 230,000 clones; about nine tenths appear just once. Of the sample, 11% falls within the top ten clones. The sequenced material came from peripheral blood. These receptors all come from a man in his fifties with COVID-19, enrolled during active disease.

This chain links TRBV3-1 (or the pseudogene TRBV3-2) with TRBJ2-7, with 9 nucleotides matching TRBD2. CDR1 is LGHDT, CDR2 YNNKEL, per germline (reference sequence). The CDR3 is made up of 16 amino acids. V was pared by 0 bases and J by 4 bases, with 7 bases of the junction left unmatched. The CDR3 here is CASSQERLAGRYEQYF. CDR3 DNA: TGTGCCAGCAGCCAAGAACGGCTAGCGGGAAGGTACGAGCAGTACTTC.

The CDR3 coding sequence is TGTGCCACCAGGGGCGGGCAGAACACTGAAGCTTTCTTT. Encoded protein: CATRGGQNTEAFF. The rearrangement uses TRBV24-1 and TRBJ1-1; D gene ambiguous. This CDR3 spans 13 amino acids. From germline, CDR1 is KGHDR and CDR2 SFDVKD. The V end was cut by 7 bases, the J end by 1 base, with 9 bases between.

The chain joins TRBV10-3 to TRBJ1-4; 8 bases map to TRBD1. J lost 0 bases, V lost 4 bases, and 10 bases had no gene match. This CDR3 comprises 18 residues. CDR1 ENHRY and CDR2 SYGVKD come from the germline V gene. The CDR3 nucleotides read TGTGCCATCAGTGTTGGACAGGGACTCTCTTCAACTAATGAAAAACTGTTTTTT. Amino acids: CAISVGQGLSSTNEKLFF.

The rearrangement uses TRBV10-3 and TRBJ1-3; TRBD1 matches at 8 bases. This CDR3 has 15 amino acids. V lost 6 bases to trimming and J lost 4 bases; unmatched junction nucleotides: 8. Germline V gene data show CDR1 as ENHRY and CDR2 as SYGVKD. The CDR3 DNA reads TGTGCCATCAGCCGTATCCGGGACAGGGGAAACACCATATATTTT. This gives the protein CAISRIRDRGNTIYF.

The chain joins TRBV20-1 to TRBJ1-1; D gene unclear. This CDR3 comprises 10 residues. The V end was cut by 7 bases, the J end by 0 bases, with 3 bases between. Germline loops: CDR1 DFQATT, CDR2 SNEGSKA (reference sequence). The CDR3: CSVMNTEAFF. The DNA of the CDR3 is TGCAGTGTTATGAACACTGAAGCTTTCTTT.

This clone was counted a single time. The J gene is TRBJ1-5, the V gene TRBV5-1; D not certain. V lost 4 bases and J 11 bases, leaving 16 bases between the germline ends. CDR3 length: 13 amino acids. Germline V CDR1 and CDR2: SGHRS, YFSETQ. CDR3 sequence (DNA): TGCGCCAGCAGCAAGATAGTGGGCTCGTCCCAGCATTTT. It encodes CASSKIVGSSQHF.

The chain joins TRBV18 to TRBJ1-4; D is perhaps TRBD1 (5 bases). Trimming stripped 2 bases from V and 5 bases from J, with 12 bases between. Germline assignment: CDR1 KGHSH and CDR2 LQKENI. This CDR3 spans 15 amino acids. CDR3 nucleotide sequence: TGTGCCAGCTCACCAGGGGCCAGGGAAAATGAAAAACTGTTTTTT. Protein product: CASSPGARENEKLFF.

In regard to this clone: The sample contains more than one DNA sequence encoding this CDR3. The chain is built from TRBV9 and TRBJ2-7; D remains unclear. Germline assignment: CDR1 SGDLS and CDR2 YYNGEE. The CDR3 extends over 14 amino acids. V was pared by 2 bases and J by 0 bases, with 9 bases between. The DNA of the CDR3 is TGTGCCAGCAGCGTTGGCAGTTCCTCCTACGAGCAGTACTTC. Translated: CASSVGSSSYEQYF.

This chain connects TRBV2 to TRBJ1-6; D is undetermined. The V gene lost 5 bases and the J gene lost 4 bases, with 12 bases spanning the gap. The CDR3 contains 15 residues. Per the germline V gene, CDR1 is SNHLY and CDR2 is FYNNEI. The CDR3 protein is CASSLTVDYNSPLHF. CDR3 nucleotide sequence: TGTGCCAGCAGTCTAACAGTCGATTATAATTCACCCCTCCACTTT.

The chain links TRBV19 to TRBJ1-3; D perhaps matches TRBD1 (6 bases). V was trimmed by 4 bases and J by 3 bases, leaving 7 bases between them. The CDR3 contains 13 residues. Germline loops: CDR1 LNHDA, CDR2 SQIVND (reference sequence). The chain's CDR3 is CASSNRVGNTIYF. Written as DNA, the CDR3 is TGTGCCAGTAGTAACAGGGTTGGAAACACCATATATTTT.

The V call is TRBV10-3, the J call TRBJ2-3; 11 bases are shared with TRBD2. Trimming took 2 bases from V and 5 from J; bases not matched to a gene: 0. The CDR3 consists of 14 residues. CDR1 and CDR2 from the germline V gene are ENHRY and SYGVKD. CDR3 DNA: TGTGCCATCAGTGAGGGACTAGCGGGAGATACGCAGTATTTT. Its protein product is CAISEGLAGDTQYF.

The J gene is TRBJ2-2, the V gene TRBV6-1; 9 bases align to TRBD1. The CDR3 extends over 21 amino acids. V was pared by 2 bases and J by 0 bases, with 16 bases of the junction left unmatched. Germline values: CDR1 MNHNS, CDR2 SASEGT. The CDR3 reads CASSEYSGTGLQGPNTGELFF. DNA of the CDR3: TGTGCCAGCAGTGAATATTCCGGGACAGGGCTTCAAGGCCCGAACACCGGGGAGCTGTTTTTT.

The chain recombines TRBV4-2 with TRBJ2-1; TRBD2 aligns across 14 bases. V lost 0 bases to trimming and J lost 3 bases; unmatched junction nucleotides: 4. Germline values: CDR1 LGHNA, CDR2 YNFKEQ. The CDR3 has 18 amino acids. As DNA, the CDR3 is TGTGCCAGCAGCCAAGAGACTAGCGGGGGGGCCAGCTACAATGAGCAGTTCTTC. Translated: CASSQETSGGASYNEQFF.

This chain joins TRBV11-3 and TRBJ2-3; D is ambiguous. This CDR3 is 15 amino acids long. Trimming removed 0 bases from V and 7 bases from J, with 14 bases in between. Germline lookup yields CDR1 SGHNT and CDR2 YENEEA. CDR3 residues: CASSLDADIGNTQYF. In DNA, the CDR3 is TGTGCCAGCAGCTTAGACGCCGACATCGGCAATACGCAGTATTTT.

This clone was seen only a few times. The chain couples TRBV28 to TRBJ2-1; 12 bases map to TRBD2. Germline CDR1 MDHEN, CDR2 SYDVKM. The CDR3 covers 15 residues. V lost 5 bases to trimming and J lost 7 bases; unmatched junction nucleotides: 6. The CDR3 DNA sequence: TGTGCCAGCAGTGATCTAGCGGGGGGGCAGAATGAGCAGTTCTTC. It yields the protein CASSDLAGGQNEQFF.

This chain connects TRBV5-4 to TRBJ2-5; 10 positions match TRBD2. This CDR3 is 15 amino acids long. Germline CDR1 reads SGHNT; CDR2 reads YYREEE (reference sequence). The V gene end was trimmed by 1 base and the J gene end by 2 bases; junction bases not matched to a gene: 2. CDR3 bases: TGTGCCAGCAGCTTGAGAGCGGGGGGGCAAGAGACCCAGTACTTC. This gives the protein CASSLRAGGQETQYF.

This sequence joins TRBV5-4 and TRBJ1-2; D is possibly TRBD1 (5 bases). The CDR3 totals 14 residues. V was cut by 0 bases and J by 2 bases, with 8 bases left in between. CDR1 and CDR2 (germline): SGHNT, YYREEE (reference sequence). The CDR3 DNA sequence: TGTGCCAGCAGCTTGGAGGCAGGGAACTATGGCTACACCTTC. This gives the protein CASSLEAGNYGYTF.

The V gene is TRBV4-2, the J gene TRBJ1-6; no reliable D call. This CDR3 has 17 amino acids. V dropped 0 bases and J dropped 5 bases, with 14 bases sitting between them. Germline V gene data show CDR1 as LGHNA and CDR2 as YNFKEQ. The DNA for the CDR3 is TGTGCCAGCAGCCAAGAGAGAGGTGGAATGAATAATTCACCCCTCCACTTT. Translated, it gives CASSQERGGMNNSPLHF.

The V call is TRBV12-3 or TRBV12-4, the J call TRBJ2-2; D call uncertain. The V end lost 5 bases, the J end lost 7 bases, and 11 bases lay between the germline ends. CDR3 size: 13 residues. CDR3 sequence reads: CASSQTRNGELFF. CDR3 nucleotides: TGTGCCAGCAGTCAGACACGCAACGGGGAGCTGTTTTTT.

This clone appeared a single time. The V call is TRBV30, the J call TRBJ1-1, with D hard to call. The CDR3 extends over 14 amino acids. V was cut by 4 bases and J by 1 base, with 13 bases left in between. Looked up from germline, CDR1 is GTSNPN and CDR2 is SVGIG (reference sequence). The CDR3 reads CAWKRNRENTEAFF. CDR3 bases: TGTGCCTGGAAAAGGAACCGGGAGAACACTGAAGCTTTCTTT.

The chain links TRBV5-1 to TRBJ2-1; tentative D call: TRBD2 (6 bases). Trimming stripped 1 base from V and 8 bases from J, with 25 bases between. CDR1 is SGHRS, CDR2 YFSETQ, per germline. This CDR3 has 18 residues. CDR3 coding DNA: TGCGCCAGCAGCTTGAAGCCCGGGACTCAGACCTTCAGGTATGAGCAGTTCTTC. Its translation: CASSLKPGTQTFRYEQFF.

The V gene is TRBV7-9, the J gene TRBJ2-7; tentative D call: TRBD1 (6 bases). V was trimmed by 5 bases and J by 3 bases, leaving 17 bases between them. CDR1 and CDR2 (germline): SEHNR, FQNEAQ (reference sequence). The CDR3 consists of 15 residues. DNA for the CDR3: TGTGCCAGCAGCCCAACTACAGGGCCCAGCTACGAGCAGTACTTC. This gives the protein CASSPTTGPSYEQYF.

The V call is TRBV5-3, the J call TRBJ2-1; possible D gene TRBD1, 7 bases. TRBV5-3 is classed as an ORF, of uncertain function. CDR3 size: 16 residues. Trimming left V 4 bases short and J 4 bases short, with 18 bases between. The CDR3 sequence is CARSHLAGQTYNEQFF. In DNA, the CDR3 is TGTGCCAGAAGCCATCTCGCGGGACAGACTTACAATGAGCAGTTCTTC.

V usage is TRBV30 and J usage is TRBJ1-4, with a weak D call TRBD1 (6 bases). This CDR3 is built from 13 residues. Germline lookup yields CDR1 GTSNPN and CDR2 SVGIG (reference sequence). Deletions cut 8 bases from V and 7 bases from J, with 17 bases between. The CDR3 sequence: CAGCEGEGEKLFF. CDR3 DNA: TGTGCCGGATGTGAGGGGGAAGGTGAAAAACTGTTTTTT.

The rearrangement links TRBV6-6 to TRBJ1-2, with 10 bases fitting TRBD1. The length of the CDR3 is 13 residues. The V segment lost 7 bases and the J segment 6 bases; nucleotides outside the gene matches: 5. Germline CDR1 MNHNY, CDR2 SVGAGI (reference sequence). The chain's CDR3 is CASIAGTGDGYTF. The CDR3 coding sequence is TGTGCCAGCATTGCCGGGACAGGGGATGGCTACACCTTC.

The chain uses TRBV3-1 (or the pseudogene TRBV3-2) and TRBJ2-2, with TRBD2 matching 9 bases. The V gene's germline CDR1 is LGHDT and CDR2 YNNKEL (reference sequence). The CDR3 length is 16 residues. With V trimmed by 1 base and J by 4 bases, 4 bases remained unmatched. The CDR3: CASSQGTSGLTGELFF. The CDR3 DNA reads as TGTGCCAGCAGCCAAGGAACTAGCGGGCTCACCGGGGAGCTGTTTTTT.

DNA for the CDR3: TGTGCCAGCAGCTACGGGACAGCAGCGAACACCGGGGAGCTGTTTTTT. Amino acid sequence: CASSYGTAANTGELFF. V is TRBV7-3 and J is TRBJ2-2; 7 nucleotides align to TRBD1. The CDR3 totals 16 residues. Germline loops: CDR1 SGHTA, CDR2 FQGTGA. V gave up 4 bases and J gave up 0 bases; unmatched junction bases: 5.